This paragraph reports one T cell receptor beta chain. The data originate from a study of blood T cell repertoires in COVID-19. Overall study context: Researchers got acute and convalescent COVID-19 samples from the United States, Italy and Spain. T cells, B-cell-depleted T cells, or PBMCs supplied cDNA or gDNA.

TCRdb's table, derived via immunoSEQ multiplex PCR, lists solely in-frame clones and lacks some. The profile shows 250,000 or so clones, roughly 86% of them singletons. CDR1 is MGHDK, CDR2 SYGVNS, per germline. V was shortened by 3 bases and J by 3 bases, with 17 bases between the two germline ends. The CDR3 covers 16 residues. This clonotype was obtained from a woman aged 55-70 years with acute or convalescent COVID-19. This chain uses TRBV25-1 with TRBJ2-5, with D possibly TRBD1 on 5 matching bases. The sample comprised peripheral blood. CDR3 protein: CASSEGWGNRKETQYF. The CDR3 DNA follows: TGTGCCAGCAGTGAGGGTTGGGGCAATCGAAAAGAGACCCAGTACTTC.